The clone carrying this T cell receptor beta chain was seen repeatedly, ten times or more. This CDR3 has 15 residues. J was trimmed by 4 bases and V by 0 bases; bases with no gene match: 6. CDR1 SEHNR and CDR2 FQNEAQ come from the germline V gene (reference sequence). Time point in this sample: persistent/refractory GD, antithyroid drugs over 5 years with positive TRAb. PBMCs provided the RNA from which the TCR library was made. This sample is drawn from a study of regulatory T cells in long-lasting Graves disease. Building of the TCR beta libraries involved iRepertoire HTBI primers and Arm-PCR of CDR3 regions. TCRdb re-analysed the multiplex PCR reads in MiXCR, keeping a single row per CDR3 protein. The data show around 500,000 distinct CDR3 sequences, about 20% seen once.

This sample comprised peripheral blood mononuclear cells (PBMCs), obtained when the disease was refractory, from a patient treated with antithyroid drugs. This sequence originates from a female donor with Graves disease. The J gene is TRBJ2-7, the V gene TRBV7-9; 7 nucleotides agree with TRBD2. CDR3 sequence reads: CASSLAGTTEYEQYF. The CDR3 nucleotides are TGTGCCAGCAGCTTAGCGGGGACTACCGAATACGAGCAGTACTTC.